This TCR beta chain was obtained from a study of blood T cells in healthy people across ages. Then a second PCR, running roughly 7 to 11 cycles, was carried out with a sample-barcoded 5' primer and a J-beta primer mix. In TCRdb, the 5' RACE reads were re-called with MiXCR into one record per CDR3 protein. The data hold 710,000 or so distinct CDR3 sequences, with about 20% observed a single time. Source material: blood. The TCR originated in a man in his 70s in good health.

DNA for the CDR3: TGTGCCAGCAGTTACTCCGGGCAGCCACTCGAGACCCAGTACTTC. This sequence encodes CASSYSGQPLETQYF. The V gene is TRBV6-5, the J gene TRBJ2-5, with D hard to call. With 0 bases removed from V and 5 bases from J, the gap between germline ends came to 13 bases. Germline V gene data show CDR1 as MNHEY and CDR2 as SVGAGI. This CDR3 is 15 amino acids long.